Listed here is a single TCR beta chain. As processed by the authors: The authors estimated nucleated cell counts from reference gene primer amplification. Some clones are missing from TCRdb's copy, which holds only in-frame ones; the method was immunoSEQ multiplex PCR. V and J calls and clone size are as listed in that table; D and trimming were resolved from the DNA. Among 250,000 to 300,000 clones listed, about 82% were seen once. Trimming pared 0 bases from V and 3 bases from J, leaving 15 bases between. Germline V CDR1 and CDR2: SGHRS, YFSETQ. The CDR3 has 16 residues. The data derive from a study of blood T cell repertoires in COVID-19. Study summary: The analysed material was cDNA or gDNA that came from T cells, B-cell-depleted T cells, or PBMCs.

The TCR sequence derives from a man in his fifties or sixties with active or convalescent COVID-19. The specimen sequenced was peripheral blood. The chain carries TRBV5-1 and TRBJ1-1; D not certain. The CDR3 DNA sequence: TGCGCCAGCAGCTTGGACCCCGCTGCGGGAGACACTGAAGCTTTCTTT. Amino acid sequence: CASSLDPAAGDTEAFF.